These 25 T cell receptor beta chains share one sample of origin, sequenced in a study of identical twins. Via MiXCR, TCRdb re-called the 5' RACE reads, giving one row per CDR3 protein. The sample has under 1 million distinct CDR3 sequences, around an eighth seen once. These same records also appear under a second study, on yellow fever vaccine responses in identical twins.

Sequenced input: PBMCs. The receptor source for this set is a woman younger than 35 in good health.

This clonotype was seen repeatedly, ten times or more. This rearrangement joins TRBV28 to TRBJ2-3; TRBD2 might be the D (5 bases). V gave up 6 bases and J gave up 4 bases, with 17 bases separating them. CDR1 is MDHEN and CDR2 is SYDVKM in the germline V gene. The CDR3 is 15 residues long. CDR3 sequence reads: CASSLTSAGADTQYF. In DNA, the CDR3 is TGTGCCAGCAGCTTGACATCCGCGGGCGCAGATACGCAGTATTTT.

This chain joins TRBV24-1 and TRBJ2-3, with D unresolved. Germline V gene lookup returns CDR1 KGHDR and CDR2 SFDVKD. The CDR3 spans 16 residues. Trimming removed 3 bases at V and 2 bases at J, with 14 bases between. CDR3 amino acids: CATSDPGLGYTDTQYF. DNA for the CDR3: TGTGCCACCAGTGATCCAGGATTGGGGTACACAGATACGCAGTATTTT.

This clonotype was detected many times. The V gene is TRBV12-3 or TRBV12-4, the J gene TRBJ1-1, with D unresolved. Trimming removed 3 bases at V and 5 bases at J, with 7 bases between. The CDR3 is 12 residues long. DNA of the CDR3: TGTGCCAGCAGTTTTTCGGCGACTGAAGCTTTCTTT. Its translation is CASSFSATEAFF.

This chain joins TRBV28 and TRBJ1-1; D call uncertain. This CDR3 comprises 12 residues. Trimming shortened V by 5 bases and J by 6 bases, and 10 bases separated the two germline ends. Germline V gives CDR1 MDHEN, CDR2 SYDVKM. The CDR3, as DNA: TGTGCCAGCAGTCGCGCCGTGTCTGAAGCTTTCTTT. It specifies CASSRAVSEAFF.

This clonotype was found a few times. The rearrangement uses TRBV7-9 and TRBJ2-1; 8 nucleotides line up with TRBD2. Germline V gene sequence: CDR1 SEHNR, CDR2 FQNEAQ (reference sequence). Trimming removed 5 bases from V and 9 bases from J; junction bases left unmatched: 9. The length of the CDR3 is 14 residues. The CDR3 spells CASSPTGLVSEQFF. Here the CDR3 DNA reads TGTGCCAGCAGCCCAACGGGACTAGTCAGTGAGCAGTTCTTC.

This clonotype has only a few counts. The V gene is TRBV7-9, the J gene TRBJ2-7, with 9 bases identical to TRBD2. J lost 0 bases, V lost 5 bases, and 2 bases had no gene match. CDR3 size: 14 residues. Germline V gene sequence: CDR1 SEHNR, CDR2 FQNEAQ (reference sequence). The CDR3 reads CASSHSGSSYEQYF. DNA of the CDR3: TGTGCCAGCAGCCATAGCGGGAGCTCCTACGAGCAGTACTTC.

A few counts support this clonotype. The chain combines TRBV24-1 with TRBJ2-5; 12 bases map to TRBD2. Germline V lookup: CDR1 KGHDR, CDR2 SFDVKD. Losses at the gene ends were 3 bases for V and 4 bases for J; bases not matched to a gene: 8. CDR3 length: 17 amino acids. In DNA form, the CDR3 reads TGTGCCACCAGTGATCACACTAAGGGACTAGCGGGAGAGACCCAGTACTTC. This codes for CATSDHTKGLAGETQYF.

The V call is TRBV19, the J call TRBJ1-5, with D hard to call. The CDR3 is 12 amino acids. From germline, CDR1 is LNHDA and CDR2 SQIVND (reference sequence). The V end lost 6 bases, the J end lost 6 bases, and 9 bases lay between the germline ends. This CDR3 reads CASSTSAQPQHF. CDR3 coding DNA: TGTGCCAGTAGCACGAGTGCTCAGCCCCAGCATTTT.

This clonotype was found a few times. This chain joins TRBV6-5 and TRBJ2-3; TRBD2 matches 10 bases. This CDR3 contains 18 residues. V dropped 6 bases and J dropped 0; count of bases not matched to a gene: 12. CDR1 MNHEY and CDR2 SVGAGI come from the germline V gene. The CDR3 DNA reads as TGTGCCAGCAGCTATTCCAGCGGGAGGGCCCCTAGCACAGATACGCAGTATTTT. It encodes CASSYSSGRAPSTDTQYF.

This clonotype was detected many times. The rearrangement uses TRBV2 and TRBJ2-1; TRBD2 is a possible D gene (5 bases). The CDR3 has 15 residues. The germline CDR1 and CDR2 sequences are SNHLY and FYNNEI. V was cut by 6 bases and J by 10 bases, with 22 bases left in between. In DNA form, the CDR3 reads TGTGCCAGCAGGCTTTCGGCTAGCCAGGAAGGGGAGCAGTTCTTC. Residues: CASRLSASQEGEQFF. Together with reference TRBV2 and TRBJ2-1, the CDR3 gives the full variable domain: EPEVTQTPSHQVTQMGQEVILRCVPISNHLYFYWYRQILGQKVEFLVSFYNNEISEKSEIFDDQFSVERPDGSNFTLKIRSTKLEDSAMYFCASRLSASQEGEQFFGPGTRLTVL.

As DNA, the CDR3 is TGTGCCAGCAGTGAAGGACAGGGTCGGAGGGATGAGCAGTTCTTC. Residues: CASSEGQGRRDEQFF. The chain uses TRBV2 and TRBJ2-1, with D possibly matching TRBD1 (7 bases). CDR1 is SNHLY, CDR2 FYNNEI, per germline. The ends were cut back, 1 base at V and 8 bases at J, with 15 bases in the middle. This CDR3 is 15 amino acids long.

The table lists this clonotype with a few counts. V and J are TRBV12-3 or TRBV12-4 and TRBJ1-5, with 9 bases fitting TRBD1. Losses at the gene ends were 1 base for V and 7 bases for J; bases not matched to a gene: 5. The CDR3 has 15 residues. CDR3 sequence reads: CASSLEQGARQPQHF. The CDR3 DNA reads TGTGCCAGCAGTTTAGAACAGGGGGCAAGGCAGCCCCAGCATTTT.

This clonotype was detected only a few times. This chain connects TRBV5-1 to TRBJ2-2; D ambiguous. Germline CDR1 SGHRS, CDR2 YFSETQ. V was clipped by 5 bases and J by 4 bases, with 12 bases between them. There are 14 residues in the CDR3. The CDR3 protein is CASRSHETTGELFF. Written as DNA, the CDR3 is TGCGCCAGCAGATCGCACGAAACCACCGGGGAGCTGTTTTTT.

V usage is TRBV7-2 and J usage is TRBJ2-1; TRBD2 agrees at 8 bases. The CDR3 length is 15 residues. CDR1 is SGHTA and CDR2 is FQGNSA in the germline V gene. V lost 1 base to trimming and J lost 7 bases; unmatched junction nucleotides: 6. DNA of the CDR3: TGTGCCAGCAGCTTAGAAGCGGGGGTTAGAAATGAGCAGTTCTTC. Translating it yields CASSLEAGVRNEQFF.

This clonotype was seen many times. CDR3 amino acids: CASSQTGTGVGEKLFF. In DNA, the CDR3 is TGCGCCAGCAGCCAAACCGGGACAGGGGTTGGTGAAAAACTGTTTTTT. The V and J genes are TRBV4-1 and TRBJ1-4, with 10 positions matching TRBD1. Germline CDR1 and CDR2: MGHRA and YSYEKL. The CDR3 sequence is 16 residues long. The J segment lost 7 bases and the V segment lost 2 bases, leaving 7 bases of the junction unmatched.

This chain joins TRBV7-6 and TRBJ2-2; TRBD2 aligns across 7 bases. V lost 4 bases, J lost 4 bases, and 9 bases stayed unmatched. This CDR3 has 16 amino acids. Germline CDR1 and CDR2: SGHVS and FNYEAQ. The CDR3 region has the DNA TGTGCCAGCAGCTCCTCGGGAGGTAGCCGCACCGGGGAGCTGTTTTTT. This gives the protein CASSSSGGSRTGELFF.

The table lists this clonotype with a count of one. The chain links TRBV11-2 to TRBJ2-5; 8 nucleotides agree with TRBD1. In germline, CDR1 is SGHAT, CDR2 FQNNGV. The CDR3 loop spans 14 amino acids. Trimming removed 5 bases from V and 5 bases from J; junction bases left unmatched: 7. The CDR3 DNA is TGTGCCAGCAGCGCGGACAGGGCTTCGGAGACCCAGTACTTC. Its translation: CASSADRASETQYF.

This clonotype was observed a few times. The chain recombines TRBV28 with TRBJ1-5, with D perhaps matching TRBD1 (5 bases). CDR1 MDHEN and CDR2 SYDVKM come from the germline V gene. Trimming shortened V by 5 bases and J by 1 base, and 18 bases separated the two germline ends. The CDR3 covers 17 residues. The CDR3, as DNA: TGTGCCAGCAGTCCGGGACCGGGGCTTGGGAGCAATCAGCCCCAGCATTTT. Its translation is CASSPGPGLGSNQPQHF.

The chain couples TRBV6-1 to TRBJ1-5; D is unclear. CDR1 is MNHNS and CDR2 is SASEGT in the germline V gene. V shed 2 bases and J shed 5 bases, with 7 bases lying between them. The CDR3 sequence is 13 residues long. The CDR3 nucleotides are TGTGCCAGCAGTGAACAGGCCTATCAGCCCCAGCATTTT. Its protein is CASSEQAYQPQHF.

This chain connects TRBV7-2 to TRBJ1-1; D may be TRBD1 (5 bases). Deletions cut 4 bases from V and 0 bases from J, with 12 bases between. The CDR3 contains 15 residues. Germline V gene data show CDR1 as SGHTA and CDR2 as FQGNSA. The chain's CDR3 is CASSWGGMVNTEAFF. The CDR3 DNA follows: TGTGCCAGCAGCTGGGGGGGGATGGTGAACACTGAAGCTTTCTTT.

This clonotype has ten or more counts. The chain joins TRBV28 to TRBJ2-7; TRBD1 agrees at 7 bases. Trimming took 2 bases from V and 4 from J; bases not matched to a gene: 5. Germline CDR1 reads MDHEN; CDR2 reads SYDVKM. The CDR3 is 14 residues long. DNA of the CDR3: TGTGCCAGCAGTTTAGGCAGGGGGATTTACGAGCAGTACTTC. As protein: CASSLGRGIYEQYF.

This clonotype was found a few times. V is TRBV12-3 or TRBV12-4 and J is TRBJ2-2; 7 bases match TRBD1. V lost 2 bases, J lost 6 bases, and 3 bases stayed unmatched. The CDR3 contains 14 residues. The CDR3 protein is CASSLKQGAGELFF. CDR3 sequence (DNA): TGTGCCAGCAGTTTAAAGCAGGGGGCCGGGGAGCTGTTTTTT.

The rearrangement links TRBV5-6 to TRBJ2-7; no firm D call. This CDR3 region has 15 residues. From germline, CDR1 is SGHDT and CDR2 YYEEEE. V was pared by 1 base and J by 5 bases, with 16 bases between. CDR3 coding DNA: TGTGCCAGCAGCTTGTTCGACTTAGAGGTAGACGAGCAGTACTTC. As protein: CASSLFDLEVDEQYF. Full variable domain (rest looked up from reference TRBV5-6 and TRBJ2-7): DAGVTQSPTHLIKTRGQQVTLRCSPKSGHDTVSWYQQALGQGPQFIFQYYEEEERQRGNFPDRFSGHQFPNYSSELNVNALLLGDSALYLCASSLFDLEVDEQYFGPGTRLTVT.

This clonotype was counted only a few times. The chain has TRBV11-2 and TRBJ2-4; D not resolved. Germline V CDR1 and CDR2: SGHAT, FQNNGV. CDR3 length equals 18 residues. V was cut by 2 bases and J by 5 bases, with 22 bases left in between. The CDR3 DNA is TGTGCCAGCAGCTTAAAGGGAAACACACAATCTGCCCAAAACATTCAGTACTTC. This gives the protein CASSLKGNTQSAQNIQYF.

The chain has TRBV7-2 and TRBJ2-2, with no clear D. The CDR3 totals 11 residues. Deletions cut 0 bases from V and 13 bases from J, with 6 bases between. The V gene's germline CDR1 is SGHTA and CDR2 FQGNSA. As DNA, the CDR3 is TGTGCCAGCAGCTTAGCAGGAGCGCTGTTTTTT. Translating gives CASSLAGALFF.